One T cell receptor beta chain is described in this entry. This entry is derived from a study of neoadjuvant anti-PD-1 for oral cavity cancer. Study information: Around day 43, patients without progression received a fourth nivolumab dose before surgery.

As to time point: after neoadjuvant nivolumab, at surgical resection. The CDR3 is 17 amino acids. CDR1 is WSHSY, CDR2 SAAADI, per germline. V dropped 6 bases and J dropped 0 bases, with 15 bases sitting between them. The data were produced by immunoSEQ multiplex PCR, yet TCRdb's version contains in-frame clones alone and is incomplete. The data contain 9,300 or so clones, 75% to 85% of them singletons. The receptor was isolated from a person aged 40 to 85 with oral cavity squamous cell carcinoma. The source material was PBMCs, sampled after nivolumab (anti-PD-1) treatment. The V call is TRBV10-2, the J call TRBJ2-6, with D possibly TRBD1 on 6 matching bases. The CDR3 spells CASRKGVANSGANVLTF. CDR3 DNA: TGCGCCAGCAGAAAGGGGGTTGCTAACTCTGGGGCCAACGTCCTGACTTTC.